Reported below is one T cell receptor beta chain. The data stem from a study of cytomegalovirus exposure and HLA in healthy donors. Amplification used 60 Vbeta primers and 13 Jbeta primers. Clones were sequenced by immunoSEQ multiplex PCR, and TCRdb holds only the in-frame ones, with some missing. The table shows about 130,000 clones, with approximately 86% occurring only once. Germline V gene lookup returns CDR1 SEHNR and CDR2 FQNEAQ (reference sequence). V was trimmed by 3 bases and J by 4 bases, leaving 16 bases between them. The CDR3 is 15 amino acids. The sequencing sample was made of PBMCs. The rearrangement joins TRBV7-9 to TRBJ2-7, with D unresolved. The sequence derives from a boy younger than 18 in good health and CMV-seronegative. In DNA, the CDR3 is TGTGCCAGCAGCTTCAGTGGAGATCCCCAGTACGAGCAGTACTTC. It codes for CASSFSGDPQYEQYF.